This T cell receptor beta chain is from a study of cytomegalovirus exposure and HLA in healthy donors. Broader study findings: The study found most TCR sequences rare, yet found some public TCRs in many donors.

The CDR3 covers 14 residues. CDR1 MNHEY and CDR2 SVGAGI come from the germline V gene. V lost 10 bases and J 4 bases, leaving 19 bases between the germline ends. Profiling relied on immunoSEQ multiplex PCR, and the TCRdb table lists in-frame clones only, not all of them. Among 200,000 to 250,000 clones, 80% to 85% were seen once, and the ten largest hold roughly 13%. A few counts support this clone. Its matching antigen is unknown. The sequenced sample consisted of PBMCs. The sequence was collected from a woman aged 30 to 39 in good health and CMV-seropositive. The V gene is TRBV6-5, the J gene TRBJ1-1, with D possibly matching TRBD1 (5 bases). CDR3 residues: CATRPPGDSTEAFF. CDR3 bases: TGTGCCACGCGTCCTCCGGGGGATTCCACTGAAGCTTTCTTT.